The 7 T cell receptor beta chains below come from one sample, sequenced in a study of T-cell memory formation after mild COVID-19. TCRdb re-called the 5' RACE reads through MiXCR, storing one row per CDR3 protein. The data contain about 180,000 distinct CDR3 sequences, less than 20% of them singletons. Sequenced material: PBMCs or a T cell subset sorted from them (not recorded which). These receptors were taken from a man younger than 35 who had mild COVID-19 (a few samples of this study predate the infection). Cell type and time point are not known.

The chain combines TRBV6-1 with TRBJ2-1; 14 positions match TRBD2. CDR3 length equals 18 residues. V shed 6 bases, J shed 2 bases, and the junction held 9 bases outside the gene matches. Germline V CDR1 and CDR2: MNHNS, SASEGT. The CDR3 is CASSRGGLAGVAYNEQFF. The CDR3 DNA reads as TGTGCCAGCAGCCGTGGGGGACTAGCGGGGGTGGCCTACAATGAGCAGTTCTTC.

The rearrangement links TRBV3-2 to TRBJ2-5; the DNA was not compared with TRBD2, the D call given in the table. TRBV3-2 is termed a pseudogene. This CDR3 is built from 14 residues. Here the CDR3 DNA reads TGTGCCAGCAGCCATGTCCCGCTAGCGGAGACCCAGTACTTC. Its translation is CASSHVPLAETQYF.

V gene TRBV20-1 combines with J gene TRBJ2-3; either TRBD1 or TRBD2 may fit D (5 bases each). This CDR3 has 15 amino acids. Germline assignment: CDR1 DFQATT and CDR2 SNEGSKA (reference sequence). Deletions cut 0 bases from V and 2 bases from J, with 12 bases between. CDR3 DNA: TGCAGTGCTAGAGATCCGGGGCGCCTCACAGATACGCAGTATTTT. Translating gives CSARDPGRLTDTQYF.

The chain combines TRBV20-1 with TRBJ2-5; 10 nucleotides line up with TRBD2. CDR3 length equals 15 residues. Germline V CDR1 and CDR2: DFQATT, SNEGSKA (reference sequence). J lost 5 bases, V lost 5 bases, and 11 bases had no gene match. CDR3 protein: CSAGTAGGPLETQYF. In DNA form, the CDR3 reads TGCAGTGCTGGAACAGCGGGGGGGCCGCTGGAGACCCAGTACTTC.

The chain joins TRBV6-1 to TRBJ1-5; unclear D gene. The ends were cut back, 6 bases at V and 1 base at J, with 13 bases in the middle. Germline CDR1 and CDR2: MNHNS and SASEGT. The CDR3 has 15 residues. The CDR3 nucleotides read TGTGCCAGCAGCCCCTCAAGCCGAAGCAATCAGCCCCAGCATTTT. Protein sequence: CASSPSSRSNQPQHF.

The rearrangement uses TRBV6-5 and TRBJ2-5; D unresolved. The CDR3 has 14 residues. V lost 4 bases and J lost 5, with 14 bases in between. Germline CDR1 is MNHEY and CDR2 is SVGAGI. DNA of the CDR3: TGTGCCAGCAGTTTGACACGTCCTTCTGAGACCCAGTACTTC. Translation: CASSLTRPSETQYF.

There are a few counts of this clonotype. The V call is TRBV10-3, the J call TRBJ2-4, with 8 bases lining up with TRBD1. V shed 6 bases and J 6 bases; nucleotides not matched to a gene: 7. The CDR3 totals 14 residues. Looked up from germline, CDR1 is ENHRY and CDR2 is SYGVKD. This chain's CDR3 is CAIRPDRAGNIQYF. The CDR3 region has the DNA TGTGCCATCAGACCGGACAGGGCGGGAAACATTCAGTACTTC.